These 29 T cell receptor beta chains were sequenced from one sample in a study of Graves' ophthalmopathy and Graves' hyperthyroidism. The study amplified TCR beta CDR3 regions using RNA transcripts. HTBI-primed first-round RT-PCR preceded second-round multiplex PCR. A single record per CDR3 protein comes from TCRdb applying MiXCR to the multiplex PCR reads. The sample consists of around 660,000 distinct CDR3 sequences, approximately 39% of them appearing once. The sequencing input was peripheral blood. These receptors came from an adult man with Graves' ophthalmopathy.

The rearrangement joins TRBV7-9 to TRBJ1-1, with unresolved D. V lost 5 bases, J lost 0 bases, and 22 bases lay in between. Germline V gene sequence: CDR1 SEHNR, CDR2 FQNEAQ (reference sequence). This CDR3 comprises 18 residues. The CDR3 region has the DNA TGTGCCAGCAGCAGTGAAGGTCTTGACGGGATAATGAACACTGAAGCTTTCTTT. Translation: CASSSEGLDGIMNTEAFF.

This clonotype was found many times. The rearrangement joins TRBV20-1 to TRBJ1-4; D perhaps matches TRBD1 (5 bases). CDR3 length: 12 residues. V lost 7 bases to trimming and J lost 7 bases, with 13 bases between them. Germline V gene lookup returns CDR1 DFQATT and CDR2 SNEGSKA (reference sequence). CDR3 in amino acids: CSVPVRGEKLFF. Written as DNA, the CDR3 is TGCAGTGTCCCAGTGAGGGGTGAAAAACTGTTTTTT.

In this sample, this clonotype turned up many times. This CDR3 is CAISEGEGANYGYTF. DNA for the CDR3: TGTGCCATCAGTGAGGGCGAGGGGGCTAACTATGGCTACACCTTC. The rearrangement joins TRBV10-3 to TRBJ1-2; possibly TRBD1 for D (6 bases). This CDR3 has 15 amino acids. Trimming took off 2 bases at V and 0 bases at J, with 10 bases between the two ends. The germline gives CDR1 ENHRY, CDR2 SYGVKD.

This clonotype was picked up many times. The V gene is TRBV19, the J gene TRBJ1-2; 10 bases map to TRBD1. The junction had 10 bases not matched to a gene; V was cut back by 5 bases and J by 4 bases. Per the germline V gene, CDR1 is LNHDA and CDR2 is SQIVND (reference sequence). The CDR3 covers 16 residues. The CDR3 DNA reads TGTGCCAGTAGTGTTCTCGACAGGGGGCAGTTCTATGGCTACACCTTC. Its translation: CASSVLDRGQFYGYTF.

This clonotype showed up just a few times. This chain uses TRBV11-2 with TRBJ2-3, with 9 positions matching TRBD2. Germline V gene lookup returns CDR1 SGHAT and CDR2 FQNNGV. V shed 4 bases and J 3 bases; nucleotides not matched to a gene: 2. The CDR3 spans 14 residues. DNA of the CDR3: TGTGCCAGCAGCTCCACTAGCGGGACAGATACGCAGTATTTT. It is translated as CASSSTSGTDTQYF. The variable domain in full, completed from reference TRBV11-2 and TRBJ2-3, reads EAGVAQSPRYKIIEKRQSVAFWCNPISGHATLYWYQQILGQGPKLLIQFQNNGVVDDSQLPKDRFSAERLKGVDSTLKIQPAKLEDSAVYLCASSSTSGTDTQYFGPGTRLTVL.

Points on this clonotype: With a much larger clone just one base away, this may be a read error. CDR3 coding DNA: TGTGCCAGCAGCTTCTGGCGGGGGGACAATCAGCCCCAGCATTTT. This codes for CASSFWRGDNQPQHF. This rearrangement joins TRBV2 to TRBJ1-5; possibly TRBD1 for D (5 bases). Germline-derived CDR1 and CDR2 are SNHLY and FYNNEI. V lost 6 bases to trimming and J lost 3 bases, with 15 bases between them. CDR3 length: 15 amino acids.

On this clonotype itself: An end of the junction does not agree with germline; a read error may underlie this. The chain couples TRBV10-3 to TRBJ1-2; D might be TRBD1 (5 bases). There are 16 residues in the CDR3. CDR1 and CDR2 (germline): ENHRY, SYGVKD. The CDR3 nucleotides read TGTGCCAGCAGTTATCTACAGGTCGACGAGGCGGGCGGCTACACCTTC. Its translation is CASSYLQVDEAGGYTF.

With respect to this clonotype: One end of the junction varies from germline; a read error may be responsible. The J gene is TRBJ1-4, the V gene TRBV7-3; D is undetermined. CDR1 and CDR2 (germline): SGHTA, FQGTGA. The length of the CDR3 is 13 residues. This chain's CDR3 is CASSVAPNEKLFF. The CDR3 DNA is TGTGCCAGCAGCGTAGCTCCTAACGAAAAACTGTTTTTT.

This clonotype has more than one count but fewer than ten. The chain carries TRBV4-3 and TRBJ1-1; D gene uncertain. Trimming removed 3 bases at V and 5 bases at J, with 13 bases between. Germline lookup yields CDR1 LGHNA and CDR2 YSLEER. CDR3 length: 14 residues. The CDR3 coding sequence is TGCGCCAGCAGCCAGGCCCAACGCCTTACTGAAGCTTTCTTT. Its translation: CASSQAQRLTEAFF.

The rearrangement uses TRBV24-1 and TRBJ2-5, with D tentatively TRBD1 (6 bases). CDR3 length equals 16 residues. Trimming left V 2 bases short and J 1 base short, with 13 bases between. The germline gives CDR1 KGHDR, CDR2 SFDVKD. The chain's CDR3 is CATSDSVKDSQETQYF. CDR3 coding DNA: TGTGCCACCAGTGATTCGGTGAAGGACAGCCAAGAGACCCAGTACTTC.

This clonotype was counted a few times. This chain uses TRBV11-1 with TRBJ2-2; D remains ambiguous. The CDR3 sequence is 15 residues long. The V gene lost 3 bases and the J gene lost 0 bases, with 8 bases spanning the gap. Germline V CDR1 and CDR2: SGHAT, FQDESV (reference sequence). The CDR3 sequence: CASSLHPTNTGELFF. In DNA form, the CDR3 reads TGTGCCAGCAGCTTGCACCCGACGAACACCGGGGAGCTGTTTTTT.

CDR3 amino acids: CSASGQGGQYF. The CDR3 DNA reads TGCAGTGCTAGCGGACAGGGCGGGCAGTACTTC. The chain couples TRBV20-1 to TRBJ2-7; 8 bases agree with TRBD1. This CDR3 region has 11 residues. CDR1 is DFQATT, CDR2 SNEGSKA, per germline (reference sequence). J was trimmed by 9 bases and V by 3 bases; bases with no gene match: 4.

This clonotype was recorded at least ten times. This chain links TRBV9 with TRBJ2-7, with D perhaps matching TRBD2 (5 bases). V lost 0 bases and J lost 6, with 10 bases in between. Germline V CDR1 and CDR2: SGDLS, YYNGEE. The CDR3 has 13 amino acids. CDR3 loop: CASSVGPAGEQYF. For the CDR3, the DNA is TGTGCCAGCAGCGTAGGACCGGCGGGCGAGCAGTACTTC.

Concerning this clonotype itself: Mismatch with germline at one junction end may stem from a read error. V and J are TRBV7-9 and TRBJ1-4; no firm D call. CDR3 length: 11 residues. The germline CDR1 and CDR2 sequences are SEHNR and FQNEAQ (reference sequence). CDR3 nucleotide sequence: TGTGCCAGCAGCCAAGTGGGAAAAACTGTTTTT. Amino acid sequence: CASSQVGKTVF. The full variable domain, its missing parts supplied by reference TRBV7-9 and TRBJ1-4, is DTGVSQNPRHKITKRGQNVTFRCDPISEHNRLYWYRQTLGQGPEFLTYFQNEAQLEKSRLLSDRFSAERPKGSFSTLEIQRTEQGDSAMYLCASSQVGKTVFGSGTQLSVL.

This clonotype was observed at least ten times. A read error may produce the germline difference seen at one junction end. The rearrangement links TRBV5-1 to TRBJ2-5; D unclear. CDR1 and CDR2 (germline): SGHRS, YFSETQ. The CDR3 has 13 amino acids. CDR3 in amino acids: CASSSGRQETQYF. The CDR3 DNA sequence: TGTGCCAGCAGCTCCGGCAGGCAAGAGACCCAGTACTTC.

The gene calls are TRBV19 and TRBJ1-5, with 8 bases matching TRBD1. Trimming removed 10 bases from V and 3 bases from J; junction bases left unmatched: 8. Germline V CDR1 and CDR2: LNHDA, SQIVND (reference sequence). The CDR3 totals 14 residues. CDR3 nucleotides: TGTGCCACCGAGGACAGGGAGGTCAATCAGCCCCAGCATTTT. Protein product: CATEDREVNQPQHF. The variable domain in full, with the rest retrieved from reference TRBV19 and TRBJ1-5, is DGGITQSPKYLFRKEGQNVTLSCEQNLNHDAMYWYRQDPGQGLRLIYYSQIVNDFQKGDIAEGYSVSREKKESFPLTVTSAQKNPTAFYLCATEDREVNQPQHFGDGTRLSIL.

This clonotype has ten or more counts. The chain is built from TRBV12-3 or TRBV12-4 and TRBJ1-5, with TRBD1 matching 7 bases. This CDR3 region has 13 residues. The junction had 4 bases not matched to a gene; V was cut back by 8 bases and J by 3 bases. The CDR3 nucleotides are TGTGCCAGCCAAGACAGGGCCAATCAGCCCCAGCATTTT. It is translated as CASQDRANQPQHF.

On this clonotype itself: With a much larger clone just one base away, this may be a read error. This sequence joins TRBV11-1 and TRBJ1-5; 9 nucleotides match TRBD1. The V segment lost 5 bases and the J segment 5 bases; nucleotides outside the gene matches: 7. Germline loops: CDR1 SGHAT, CDR2 FQDESV (reference sequence). This CDR3 is 15 amino acids long. The CDR3, as DNA: TGTGCCAGCAGCGGACCGGGACAGGGAGATCAGCCCCAGCATTTT. This translates into CASSGPGQGDQPQHF. Full variable domain (rest looked up from reference TRBV11-1 and TRBJ1-5): EAEVAQSPRYKITEKSQAVAFWCDPISGHATLYWYRQILGQGPELLVQFQDESVVDDSQLPKDRFSAERLKGVDSTLKIQPAELGDSAMYLCASSGPGQGDQPQHFGDGTRLSIL.

The rearrangement links TRBV12-5 to TRBJ1-1; D perhaps matches TRBD1 (5 bases). V lost 4 bases to trimming and J lost 3 bases, with 12 bases between them. The germline CDR1 and CDR2 sequences are LGHNT and FRNRAP. This CDR3 comprises 14 residues. For the CDR3, the DNA is TGTGCTAGTGGTTGGCACCTAGGGGACACTGAAGCTTTCTTT. It specifies CASGWHLGDTEAFF.

Many counts were recorded for this clonotype. This chain uses TRBV6-6 with TRBJ2-6; 7 positions agree with TRBD1. V shed 6 bases, J shed 2 bases, and the junction held 7 bases outside the gene matches. This CDR3 is built from 16 residues. Germline values: CDR1 MNHNY, CDR2 SVGAGI (reference sequence). CDR3 protein: CASSNRGLPGANVLTF. In DNA, the CDR3 is TGTGCCAGCAGCAACAGGGGCCTACCTGGGGCCAACGTCCTGACTTTC.

This clonotype was observed many times. The chain uses TRBV7-9 and TRBJ2-7, with TRBD1 matching 7 bases. CDR1 SEHNR and CDR2 FQNEAQ come from the germline V gene (reference sequence). V shed 5 bases, J shed 2 bases, and the junction held 9 bases outside the gene matches. CDR3 length: 15 residues. Here the CDR3 DNA reads TGTGCCAGCAGCGCTCCGGGACAGAGGACCTACGAGCAGTACTTC. Translated, it gives CASSAPGQRTYEQYF.

The rearrangement joins TRBV11-1 to TRBJ1-4; perhaps TRBD1 as D (5 bases). CDR3 length: 14 residues. V lost 3 bases and J 8 bases, leaving 13 bases between the germline ends. Germline V gives CDR1 SGHAT, CDR2 FQDESV (reference sequence). Written as DNA, the CDR3 is TGTGCCAGCAGCTTTGGCGGGACCTCGGAAAAACTGTTTTTT. Protein product: CASSFGGTSEKLFF.

This clonotype turned up a few times. The genes are TRBV5-1 and TRBJ1-2; tentative D call: TRBD1 (6 bases). V was trimmed by 3 bases and J by 4 bases, leaving 19 bases between them. The CDR3 runs to 16 residues. Germline CDR1 is SGHRS and CDR2 is YFSETQ. CDR3 protein: CASSWNPGTRIYGYTF. The CDR3 DNA is TGCGCCAGCAGCTGGAACCCCGGGACACGGATCTATGGCTACACCTTC.

The rearrangement uses TRBV6-1 and TRBJ2-5; D may match TRBD1 or TRBD2 (6 bases each). The CDR3 is 13 residues long. Germline CDR1 is MNHNS and CDR2 is SASEGT. Trimming removed 5 bases at V and 7 bases at J, with 14 bases between. The CDR3 reads CASSKRGDGTQYF. The CDR3 DNA follows: TGTGCCAGCAGTAAAAGGGGGGATGGGACCCAGTACTTC.

This clonotype was seen more than once but under ten times. Germline and junction disagree at one end, which may indicate a read error. This chain uses TRBV10-3 with TRBJ2-7; maybe TRBD1 (5 bases). CDR1 is ENHRY, CDR2 SYGVKD, per germline. The CDR3 sequence is 16 residues long. The CDR3 loop reads CASSYSGVRGSYEQYF. CDR3 bases: TGTGCCAGCAGTTATAGTGGGGTTAGGGGCTCCTACGAGCAGTACTTC.

This clonotype was seen at least ten times. This chain joins TRBV7-9 and TRBJ2-5, with D perhaps matching TRBD1 (5 bases). The V gene's germline CDR1 is SEHNR and CDR2 FQNEAQ (reference sequence). The V gene lost 2 bases and the J gene lost 0 bases, with 10 bases spanning the gap. The CDR3 is 15 amino acids. The CDR3 spells CASSLSFRDQETQYF. The CDR3 DNA reads TGTGCCAGCAGCTTAAGCTTCAGGGACCAAGAGACCCAGTACTTC.

Ten or more counts support this clonotype. J is TRBJ1-3 and V is TRBV6-5; no clear D gene. The CDR3 contains 15 residues. Trimming pared 2 bases from V and 2 bases from J, leaving 10 bases between. Per germline, CDR1 MNHEY and CDR2 SVGAGI. The CDR3 here is CASSYEGPTGNTIYF. DNA for the CDR3: TGTGCCAGCAGTTACGAGGGCCCCACTGGAAACACCATATATTTT.

The chain carries TRBV7-9 and TRBJ2-3; D ambiguous. Germline assignment: CDR1 SEHNR and CDR2 FQNEAQ (reference sequence). This CDR3 is 14 amino acids long. Trimming removed 3 bases from V and 6 bases from J, with 13 bases in between. CDR3 nucleotides: TGTGCCAGCAGCTTTTGGGAACGCTTGGATACGCAGTATTTT. It encodes CASSFWERLDTQYF.

The chain is built from TRBV10-3 and TRBJ2-7, with TRBD1 identical over 8 bases. V shed 10 bases and J 1 base; nucleotides not matched to a gene: 9. The CDR3 loop spans 14 amino acids. Germline lookup yields CDR1 ENHRY and CDR2 SYGVKD. CDR3 in amino acids: CATADRAGSYEQYF. The DNA for the CDR3 is TGTGCCACAGCGGACAGGGCCGGATCCTACGAGCAGTACTTC.